The 4 T cell receptor beta chains listed next were all sequenced from one sample in a study of a mutant IDH1 vaccine in newly diagnosed glioma. Time point indicated: baseline, week 1 (first vaccination visit). As for treatment: pre-vaccination baseline after standard-of-care therapy. Method: immunoSEQ multiplex PCR; TCRdb's copy keeps in-frame clones and lacks some. The data contain 90,000 to 100,000 clones, 70% to 90% of them singletons. The sequencing here drew on PBMCs, taken from a glioma patient treated with radiotherapy, temozolomide or both. Every receptor here comes from a woman between 50 and 59 years old with glioma.

The chain combines TRBV10-3 with TRBJ1-1, with 7 bases identical to TRBD1. The CDR3 length is 12 residues. Per the germline V gene, CDR1 is ENHRY and CDR2 is SYGVKD. V dropped 6 bases and J dropped 5; count of bases not matched to a gene: 3. In DNA form, the CDR3 reads TGTGCCATCAGCCGGGGACAGACTGAAGCTTTCTTT. Protein sequence: CAISRGQTEAFF.

The chain recombines TRBV27 with TRBJ1-5; 9 positions agree with TRBD1. The CDR3 sequence is 17 residues long. After removal of 5 bases from V and 0 bases from J, the junction contained 8 bases not matched to a gene. Germline V gene data show CDR1 as MNHEY and CDR2 as SMNVEV (reference sequence). In DNA form, the CDR3 reads TGTGCCAGCAGTCTCTGGGACAGGGAAGATAGCAATCAGCCCCAGCATTTT. As protein: CASSLWDREDSNQPQHF.

V usage is TRBV19 and J usage is TRBJ1-2, with 7 bases matching TRBD1. The germline gives CDR1 LNHDA, CDR2 SQIVND (reference sequence). V lost 5 bases, J lost 8 bases, and 8 bases stayed unmatched. The CDR3 is made up of 13 amino acids. The CDR3 here is CASSQRTGGGYTF. DNA of the CDR3: TGTGCCAGTAGTCAGAGGACAGGTGGAGGCTACACCTTC.

CDR3: CASSLGTLPGANEKLFF. In nucleotides, the CDR3 is TGCGCCAGCAGCTTAGGGACTCTCCCGGGGGCTAATGAAAAACTGTTTTTT. V usage is TRBV5-1 and J usage is TRBJ1-4, with TRBD1 as a possible D gene (5 bases). CDR3 length: 17 residues. Germline V CDR1 and CDR2: SGHRS, YFSETQ. The ends were cut back, 2 bases at V and 3 bases at J, with 17 bases in the middle.